This TCR beta chain originates from a study of blood T cell repertoires in COVID-19. Overall study context: PBMCs, B-cell-depleted T cells, or T cells were the source of the cDNA or gDNA that made up the material.

In the original workflow: Estimation of nucleated cell counts relied on the amplification of reference gene primers. The table came from immunoSEQ multiplex PCR; TCRdb's copy has only in-frame clones and leaves some out. Clone size and the V and J calls come from that table; the DNA yielded D and trimming. Among about 320,000 clones listed, roughly 90% were seen once. This receptor was obtained from a man aged 18 to 30 who had recovered from COVID-19. Sequenced material: peripheral blood.

The chain's CDR3 is CASSLVSGGVYGYTF. DNA of the CDR3: TGTGCCAGCAGCTTAGTGTCAGGGGGCGTCTATGGCTACACCTTC. The chain links TRBV11-2 to TRBJ1-2; 8 bases are shared with TRBD1. Germline-derived CDR1 and CDR2 are SGHAT and FQNNGV. Losses at the gene ends were 1 base for V and 4 bases for J; bases not matched to a gene: 5. This CDR3 is 15 amino acids long. Full variable domain (remainder filled in from reference TRBV11-2 and TRBJ1-2): EAGVAQSPRYKIIEKRQSVAFWCNPISGHATLYWYQQILGQGPKLLIQFQNNGVVDDSQLPKDRFSAERLKGVDSTLKIQPAKLEDSAVYLCASSLVSGGVYGYTFGSGTRLTVV.